Sequencing of this T cell receptor (beta chain) was carried out in a study of cytomegalovirus exposure and HLA in healthy donors. Germline values: CDR1 KGHSH, CDR2 LQKENI. J lost 5 bases, V lost 3 bases, and 6 bases had no gene match. The CDR3 has 17 amino acids. PCR was performed using 60 Vbeta and 13 Jbeta primers. Sequencing used immunoSEQ multiplex PCR; TCRdb keeps in-frame clones, though not all of them. The top ten clones hold approximately 7% of a sample with 130,000 or so clones, about two thirds of them seen once. Broader study findings: The study put 150 to 200 TCR beta chains on its list as cytomegalovirus-associated. CMV serostatus was the sole immune exposure data available.

Remarks on this clone: Its antigen is still unknown.

The V and J genes are TRBV18 and TRBJ2-3; 15 positions agree with TRBD2. The TCR was taken from a man aged 40-55 years in good health and CMV-seropositive. What was sequenced was PBMCs. CDR3 in amino acids: CASSPLGLAGGKDTQYF. The CDR3 bases are TGTGCCAGCTCACCCTTGGGACTAGCGGGAGGAAAAGATACGCAGTATTTT.